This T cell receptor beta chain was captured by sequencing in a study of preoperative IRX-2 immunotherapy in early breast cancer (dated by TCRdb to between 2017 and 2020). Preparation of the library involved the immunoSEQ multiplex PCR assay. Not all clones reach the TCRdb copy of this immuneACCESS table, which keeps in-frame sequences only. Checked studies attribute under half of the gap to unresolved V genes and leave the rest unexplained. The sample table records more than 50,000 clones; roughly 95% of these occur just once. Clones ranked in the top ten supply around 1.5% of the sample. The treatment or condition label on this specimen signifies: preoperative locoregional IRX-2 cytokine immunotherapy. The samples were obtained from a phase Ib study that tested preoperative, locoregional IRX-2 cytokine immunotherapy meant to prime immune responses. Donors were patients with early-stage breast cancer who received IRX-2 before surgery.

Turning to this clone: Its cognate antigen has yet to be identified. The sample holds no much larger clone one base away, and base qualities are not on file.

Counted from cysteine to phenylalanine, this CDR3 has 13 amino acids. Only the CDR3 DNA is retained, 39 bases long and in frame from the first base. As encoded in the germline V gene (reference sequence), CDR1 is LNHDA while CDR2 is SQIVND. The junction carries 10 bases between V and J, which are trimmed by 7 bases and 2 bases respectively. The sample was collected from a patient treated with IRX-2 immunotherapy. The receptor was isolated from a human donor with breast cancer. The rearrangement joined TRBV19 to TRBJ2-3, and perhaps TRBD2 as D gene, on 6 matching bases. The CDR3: CASKADYTDTQYF. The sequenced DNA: TGTGCCAGTAAGGCGGACTACACAGATACGCAGTATTTT.